This entry describes one T cell receptor (beta chain). The junction differs from germline at one of its ends, possibly a read error. Looked up from germline, CDR1 is MNHNS and CDR2 is SASEGT. The CDR3 is 13 residues long. A primer in the constant region served to generate TCR beta cDNA from 500 ng of total RNA. Amplification in three nested multiplex PCR rounds with slightly modified ARM-PCR gave rise to TCR beta libraries. Two initial PCR rounds of about 11 cycles each paired TRBV1-TRBV30 forward primers with a C-beta reverse primer. From the multiplex PCR reads, TCRdb called clonotypes with MiXCR, one entry per CDR3 protein. The profile shows about 350,000 distinct CDR3 sequences, about two thirds of them singletons. The sample belongs to a study of tumor-infiltrating lymphocytes in primary liver carcinoma. Study-level background: Patients comprised men and women whose ages fell between 30 and 69 years.

Unsorted whole blood yielded blood RNA, and germline DNA was extracted as well. The sample comprised peripheral blood. The genes are TRBV6-1 and TRBJ1-5; D possibly corresponds to TRBD1 (6 bases). This TCR was sampled from a man aged 40-49 years with primary liver carcinoma and hepatitis B virus infection. The DNA of the CDR3 is TGTGCCTCAGGGGCGGGTAGCAATCAGCCCCAACATTTT. It specifies CASGAGSNQPQHF.